The 21 T cell receptor beta chains listed next were all sequenced from one sample in a study of cytomegalovirus exposure and HLA in healthy donors. 13 Jbeta primers and 60 Vbeta primers were used for the PCR. The table came from immunoSEQ multiplex PCR; TCRdb's copy has only in-frame clones and leaves some out. The sample has 180,000 or so clones, around three quarters seen once; the top ten hold 2% to 2.5%. The sequenced sample was PBMCs. Receptor source: a woman aged 50 to 60 in good health and CMV-seronegative.

This clone is labeled as large. The rearrangement links TRBV10-2 to TRBJ1-2, with D maybe TRBD1 (6 bases). Trimming took off 5 bases at V and 3 bases at J, with 16 bases between the two ends. The CDR3 consists of 15 residues. Per the germline V gene, CDR1 is WSHSY and CDR2 is SAAADI. The CDR3 loop is CASSSRDPGDYGYTF. The CDR3 DNA reads TGCGCCAGCAGTTCCCGGGACCCAGGGGACTATGGCTACACCTTC.

This sequence joins TRBV5-5 and TRBJ2-7, with D unresolved. V lost 4 bases and J lost 2, with 13 bases in between. The CDR3 extends over 14 amino acids. Germline V lookup: CDR1 SGHKS, CDR2 YYEKEE (reference sequence). CDR3 region: CASSLLGRTYEQYF. Written as DNA, the CDR3 is TGTGCCAGCAGCCTACTGGGCAGGACCTACGAGCAGTACTTC.

The genes are TRBV2 and TRBJ2-4; D may be TRBD2 (6 bases). The CDR3 length is 16 residues. The V end lost 5 bases, the J end lost 7 bases, and 21 bases lay between the germline ends. The germline CDR1 and CDR2 sequences are SNHLY and FYNNEI. CDR3 bases: TGTGCCAGCAGTACAAAGCACGGGGGAGGTGGGAACATTCAGTACTTC. It yields the protein CASSTKHGGGGNIQYF.

The gene calls are TRBV5-1 and TRBJ1-3, with D perhaps matching TRBD1 (5 bases). From germline, CDR1 is SGHRS and CDR2 YFSETQ. CDR3 length equals 14 residues. The V end was cut by 4 bases, the J end by 8 bases, with 16 bases between. The DNA of the CDR3 is TGCGCCAGCAGCGAGGACACGTCCCGAGACACCATATATTTT. It codes for CASSEDTSRDTIYF.

A few counts support this clone. Written as DNA, the CDR3 is TGTGCCAGTAGTCTCAAGGGGTTATCCTACGAGCAGTACTTC. It translates to CASSLKGLSYEQYF. The chain recombines TRBV19 with TRBJ2-7; a possible D gene is TRBD1 (5 bases). The CDR3 covers 14 residues. Between the trimmed V and J ends, which lost 5 bases and 1 base, there was a span of 12 bases. Germline V gene lookup returns CDR1 LNHDA and CDR2 SQIVND (reference sequence).

This clone was detected only a few times. This rearrangement joins TRBV28 to TRBJ1-2; D unclear. The V gene lost 1 base and the J gene lost 1 base, with 13 bases spanning the gap. The CDR3 sequence is 16 residues long. The germline V gene has CDR1 MDHEN and CDR2 SYDVKM. CDR3 in amino acids: CASSLFGVSHNYGYTF. The DNA for the CDR3 is TGTGCCAGCAGTTTATTCGGGGTAAGCCATAACTATGGCTACACCTTC.

This clone has just one count. The chain uses TRBV19 and TRBJ1-5, with a possible D match to TRBD1 (6 bases). Germline CDR1 and CDR2: LNHDA and SQIVND (reference sequence). V lost 2 bases and J lost 0, with 11 bases in between. The CDR3 has 16 amino acids. The CDR3 coding sequence is TGTGCCAGTAGTATAAGGGGGTCAAATAGCAATCAGCCCCAGCATTTT. It specifies CASSIRGSNSNQPQHF. Full variable domain (rest looked up from reference TRBV19 and TRBJ1-5): DGGITQSPKYLFRKEGQNVTLSCEQNLNHDAMYWYRQDPGQGLRLIYYSQIVNDFQKGDIAEGYSVSREKKESFPLTVTSAQKNPTAFYLCASSIRGSNSNQPQHFGDGTRLSIL.

The CDR3 is CASSEGPRWSQPQHF. The DNA for the CDR3 is TGTGCCAGCAGTGAAGGCCCCCGATGGAGCCAGCCCCAGCATTTT. This chain connects TRBV6-1 to TRBJ1-5; D ambiguous. The CDR3 contains 15 residues. The V end was cut by 1 base, the J end by 7 bases, with 14 bases between. Germline V gene data show CDR1 as MNHNS and CDR2 as SASEGT.

The chain has TRBV2 and TRBJ1-6; D is possibly TRBD1 (6 bases). Trimming left V 1 base short and J 6 bases short, with 10 bases between. The germline CDR1 and CDR2 sequences are SNHLY and FYNNEI. The CDR3 length is 15 residues. CDR3 DNA sequence: TGTGCCAGCAGTGAAGTCACAGGGACTAATTCACCCCTCCACTTT. It specifies CASSEVTGTNSPLHF.

This clone appeared a single time. The chain has TRBV28 and TRBJ1-5, with D maybe TRBD1 (5 bases). V gave up 1 base and J gave up 3 bases, with 16 bases separating them. The CDR3 spans 17 residues. Germline V gene lookup returns CDR1 MDHEN and CDR2 SYDVKM. The CDR3 loop is CASSLSGSWLVNQPQHF. For the CDR3, the DNA is TGTGCCAGCAGTTTATCAGGGTCCTGGCTGGTCAATCAGCCCCAGCATTTT.

The chain is built from TRBV9 and TRBJ2-5; D is unresolved. The V end was cut by 4 bases, the J end by 4 bases, with 11 bases between. The germline V gene encodes CDR1 SGDLS and CDR2 YYNGEE. CDR3 length: 13 residues. This CDR3 reads CASSLPPSETQYF. The CDR3 nucleotides are TGTGCCAGCAGCCTCCCCCCCTCAGAGACCCAGTACTTC.

In its sample, this clone was seen a few times. The gene calls are TRBV5-5 and TRBJ2-3; 11 nucleotides match TRBD2. In germline, CDR1 is SGHKS, CDR2 YYEKEE (reference sequence). The CDR3 loop spans 16 amino acids. The J segment lost 5 bases and the V segment lost 0 bases, leaving 5 bases of the junction unmatched. CDR3 coding DNA: TGTGCCAGCAGCTTGGAGGCTAGCGGGGGGATAGATACGCAGTATTTT. Amino acids: CASSLEASGGIDTQYF. Based on the CDR3 plus reference TRBV5-5 and TRBJ2-3, the full variable domain is DAGVTQSPTHLIKTRGQQVTLRCSPISGHKSVSWYQQVLGQGPQFIFQYYEKEERGRGNFPDRFSARQFPNYSSELNVNALLLGDSALYLCASSLEASGGIDTQYFGPGTRLTVL.

This rearrangement joins TRBV19 to TRBJ1-1, with D uncertain. V was shortened by 6 bases and J by 1 base, with 12 bases between the two germline ends. In germline, CDR1 is LNHDA, CDR2 SQIVND (reference sequence). The CDR3 consists of 14 residues. The CDR3 loop reads CASRLSGWNTEAFF. For the CDR3, the DNA is TGTGCCAGTAGGTTATCCGGGTGGAACACTGAAGCTTTCTTT.

This clone was seen just once. This chain joins TRBV11-2 and TRBJ2-2; 10 bases agree with TRBD1. The germline gives CDR1 SGHAT, CDR2 FQNNGV. The CDR3 loop spans 15 amino acids. The junction had 3 bases not matched to a gene; V was cut back by 1 base and J by 7 bases. The CDR3: CASSLGDRGSGELFF. The CDR3 coding sequence is TGTGCCAGCAGCTTAGGGGACAGGGGTAGCGGGGAGCTGTTTTTT.

The rearrangement uses TRBV28 and TRBJ2-1; 7 nucleotides line up with TRBD2. V lost 4 bases to trimming and J lost 6 bases; unmatched junction nucleotides: 6. The CDR3 runs to 14 residues. Germline V gene lookup returns CDR1 MDHEN and CDR2 SYDVKM. CDR3 sequence reads: CASSWGEGGNEQFF. CDR3 bases: TGTGCCAGCAGTTGGGGGGAGGGAGGCAATGAGCAGTTCTTC.

As for this clone: This specimen includes other DNA sequences encoding the same CDR3. V is TRBV14 and J is TRBJ1-2, with D possibly matching TRBD1 (5 bases). The CDR3 is made up of 14 amino acids. Germline V CDR1 and CDR2: SGHDN, FVKESK. V lost 0 bases and J lost 5, with 10 bases in between. In DNA form, the CDR3 reads TGTGCCAGCAGCCAAGATCAGGGTCTATATGGCTACACCTTC. This encodes CASSQDQGLYGYTF.

This sequence joins TRBV7-2 and TRBJ2-3; 13 nucleotides align to TRBD2. Trimming took 6 bases from V and 1 from J; bases not matched to a gene: 7. CDR1 SGHTA and CDR2 FQGNSA come from the germline V gene. The CDR3 is 17 amino acids. CDR3 sequence: CASSTSGGAKGTDTQYF. The CDR3 DNA is TGTGCCAGCAGTACTAGCGGGGGGGCCAAAGGCACAGATACGCAGTATTTT.

V and J are TRBV5-4 and TRBJ1-1, with 7 nucleotides matching TRBD1. This CDR3 contains 15 residues. From germline, CDR1 is SGHNT and CDR2 YYREEE (reference sequence). V lost 3 bases and J lost 0; bases outside the gene matches: 5. CDR3 sequence: CASSSLGTVNTEAFF. CDR3 in DNA: TGTGCCAGCAGCTCGCTAGGGACAGTGAACACTGAAGCTTTCTTT.

The V gene is TRBV6-6, the J gene TRBJ1-1; D unclear. The ends were cut back, 5 bases at V and 6 bases at J, with 10 bases in the middle. The CDR3 is 12 residues long. CDR1 is MNHNY, CDR2 SVGAGI, per germline (reference sequence). The CDR3: CASSPRLAEAFF. The DNA for the CDR3 is TGTGCCAGCAGTCCCAGGCTGGCTGAAGCTTTCTTT.

The V and J genes are TRBV4-2 and TRBJ2-5, with 8 bases aligning to TRBD2. The last part of the DNA fits TRBJ2-7 better; the J call may be wrong. CDR3 length equals 15 residues. Germline CDR1 is LGHNA and CDR2 is YNFKEQ. The CDR3 nucleotides are TGTGCCAGCAGCCCGAGACTAAGCGGGGGTTACGAGCAGTACTTC. This translates into CASSPRLSGGYEQYF.

The rearrangement uses TRBV4-3 and TRBJ2-6, with 8 bases lining up with TRBD2. The CDR3 has 17 residues. The germline CDR1 and CDR2 sequences are LGHNA and YSLEER. Unmatched junction bases numbered 11, after V lost 7 bases and J lost 3 bases. CDR3 residues: CASNHRGGIVGANVLTF. CDR3 sequence (DNA): TGCGCCAGCAACCACCGGGGGGGCATCGTTGGGGCCAACGTCCTGACTTTC.